These T cell receptor beta chains were read from a single sample in a study of beta chain features in type 1 diabetes. The table came from immunoSEQ multiplex PCR; TCRdb's copy has only in-frame clones and leaves some out. This sample carries around 240,000 clones, more than 15% of them seen once, and the ten largest clones take 0.085%. What was sequenced was naive CD4+ T cells from blood. Every receptor here comes from a man aged 30 to 45 with type 1 diabetes. The CDR3 runs from the conserved cysteine through the conserved F or W.

TRBJ2-6,14,TRBV29-1,CSVPYSSGANVLTF
TRBJ1-4,13,TRBV7-2,CASSLKREEKLFF
TRBJ2-1,15,TRBV9,CASSPGTPLDNEQFF
TRBJ2-7,14,TRBV25-1,CASSDPRTSYEQYF
TRBJ2-7,14,TRBV4-1,CASSRRTDSYEQYF
TRBJ1-1,17,TRBV19,CASSIVETPGKNTEAFF
TRBJ2-7,13,TRBV7-9,CASSRDLLYEQYF
TRBJ1-5,14,TRBV30,CAYTDRGSNQPQHF
TRBJ2-1,8,TRBV2,CAKNEQFF
TRBJ2-7,15,TRBV7-9,CASSYAGRSSYEQYF
TRBJ2-1,15,TRBV14,CASSQPGLADNEQFF
TRBJ2-1,16,TRBV7-2,CASSLGGLAGDSEQFF
TRBJ2-5,15,TRBV7-3,CASSLRQGNYETQYF
TRBJ2-1,19,TRBV29-1,CSVRGFSGRTYDSYNEQFF
TRBJ2-1,16,TRBV5-1,CASSFLGGSSYNEQFF
TRBJ1-1,13,TRBV11-1,CASSFSENTEAFF
TRBJ2-1,10,TRBV29-1,CSVSYNEQFF
TRBJ1-1,14,TRBV29-1,CSVEGRTGNTEAFF
TRBJ2-5,15,TRBV5-4,CASSLAREKQETQYF
TRBJ2-5,17,TRBV4-1,CASSQPEGQGGWETQYF
TRBJ2-5,11,TRBV7-2,CASSLVQTQYF
TRBJ1-1,15,TRBV7-9,CASSLGSVMNTEAFF
TRBJ2-1,15,TRBV5-1,CASSVLALERGEQFF
TRBJ2-7,14,TRBV4-1,CASSFRDREYEQYF
TRBJ2-1,11,TRBV29-1,CSVGSGNEQFF
TRBJ2-3,19,TRBV7-2,CASSLAPLTSGRAGDTQYF
TRBJ2-1,13,TRBV7-3,CASSLTSYNEQFF
TRBJ2-7,18,TRBV5-1,CASSWTMLGQADSYEQYF
TRBJ2-3,15,TRBV5-4,CASSPTGSGTDTQYF
TRBJ2-2,14,TRBV7-2,CASRGQGNTGELFF
TRBJ2-5,12,TRBV2,CASSSGSETQYF
TRBJ2-5,10,TRBV2,CASREETQYF
TRBJ1-2,12,TRBV10-3,CAISAQDYGYTF
TRBJ2-1,13,TRBV10-1,CASSVTRSNEQFF
TRBJ2-1,15,TRBV15,CATSRGRIADNEQFF
TRBJ1-1,15,TRBV5-1,CASSLVAGMNTEAFF
TRBJ1-1,14,TRBV10-3,CAITEGPTNTEAFF
TRBJ1-2,13,TRBV27,CASSAGTPYGYTF
TRBJ2-1,13,TRBV7-6,CASSPVRADEQFF
TRBJ2-1,13,TRBV5-8,CASSLSGKDEQFF
TRBJ2-7,14,TRBV5-1,CASSFLSGSYEQYF
TRBJ1-1,13,TRBV30,CAWGRGLGTEAFF
TRBJ1-2,16,TRBV7-2,CASSLGTGGKNYGYTF
TRBJ1-1,13,TRBV29-1,CSVPLGGDTEAFF
TRBJ2-6,18,TRBV4-3,CASSQDHGQGAGANVLTF
TRBJ1-1,12,TRBV29-1,CSVEDLSTEAFF
TRBJ2-7,15,TRBV28,CASSLLGGSTYEQYF
TRBJ2-1,15,TRBV29-1,CSTTSNRGRGNEQFF
TRBJ1-1,13,TRBV7-2,CASSPQANTEAFF
TRBJ2-7,15,TRBV7-2,CASSYTSEGTYEQYF